This passage covers 6 T cell receptor beta chains from one sample sequenced in a study of CD8+CD57+ T cells in acquired aplastic anemia (dated 2018 in TCRdb). The data were produced on an Illumina HiSeq 2000. Profiling of TCR beta VDJ combinations and CDR3 sequences used genomic DNA as the template. TCRdb reanalyzed the raw reads on its own, using fastp at Q25 for trimming and MiXCR for clone calling, and kept in-frame beta chains. Each record represents a unique CDR3 protein, reported with the most common genes and DNA among its rows. For this sample the table gives some 290,000 distinct CDR3 sequences, of which approximately 57% were detected only once. In total, the top ten clones hold 7% to 9% of the sample. The sequenced material came from sorted CD4+, CD8+, or CD8+CD57+ T cells (not recorded which) from PBMCs. These receptor sequences come from a human donor with severe aplastic anemia or a healthy control (not recorded which).

V usage is TRBV2 and J usage is TRBJ2-7; TRBD2 matches 14 bases. The CDR3 contains 14 residues. V shed 6 bases, J shed 5 bases, and the junction held 3 bases outside the gene matches. Germline assignment: CDR1 SNHLY and CDR2 FYNNEI. The CDR3 DNA reads TGTGCCAGCAGCCCGGGACTAGCGGGAGACGAGCAGTACTTC. Amino acid sequence: CASSPGLAGDEQYF.

This clonotype was counted at least ten times. This chain joins TRBV19 and TRBJ1-2; D possibly corresponds to TRBD1 (5 bases). Trimming removed 7 bases at V and 6 bases at J, with 15 bases between. There are 13 residues in the CDR3. Germline-derived CDR1 and CDR2 are LNHDA and SQIVND (reference sequence). The CDR3 DNA reads TGTGCCAGTACATCTAGGGGACGGAATGGCTACACCTTC. Translation gives CASTSRGRNGYTF.

The chain joins TRBV7-2 to TRBJ2-7; D gene ambiguous. The germline CDR1 and CDR2 sequences are SGHTA and FQGNSA. V was clipped by 1 base and J by 3 bases, with 13 bases between them. The CDR3 is 15 residues long. CDR3: CASSLVPGGYYEQYF. The CDR3 DNA follows: TGTGCCAGCAGCTTAGTGCCGGGCGGCTACTACGAGCAGTACTTC.

This clonotype was detected many times. V gene TRBV9 combines with J gene TRBJ1-1, with D perhaps matching TRBD1 (5 bases). V was trimmed by 1 base and J by 10 bases, leaving 11 bases between them. Germline values: CDR1 SGDLS, CDR2 YYNGEE. The CDR3 totals 12 residues. Here the CDR3 reads CASSVSQGRAFF. CDR3 DNA sequence: TGTGCCAGCAGCGTAAGTCAGGGACGAGCTTTCTTT.

The chain couples TRBV7-2 to TRBJ2-7, with D perhaps matching TRBD1 (8 bases). This CDR3 has 14 amino acids. In germline, CDR1 is SGHTA, CDR2 FQGNSA. Trimming pared 3 bases from V and 9 bases from J, leaving 18 bases between. The CDR3 reads CASSFFAGGGGQYF. The CDR3 DNA reads as TGTGCCAGCAGCTTTTTCGCAGGGGGCGGGGGGCAGTACTTC.

Note on this clonotype: A junction boundary mismatches the germline segment, possibly from a read error. The chain uses TRBV7-3 and TRBJ2-7; no reliable D call. CDR1 is SGHTA, CDR2 FQGTGA, per germline. CDR3 size: 14 residues. CDR3 region: CASSLGGSPYEQYF. The CDR3 DNA reads as TGTGCTAGCAGCTTAGGTGGATCCCCCTACGAGCAGTACTTC.